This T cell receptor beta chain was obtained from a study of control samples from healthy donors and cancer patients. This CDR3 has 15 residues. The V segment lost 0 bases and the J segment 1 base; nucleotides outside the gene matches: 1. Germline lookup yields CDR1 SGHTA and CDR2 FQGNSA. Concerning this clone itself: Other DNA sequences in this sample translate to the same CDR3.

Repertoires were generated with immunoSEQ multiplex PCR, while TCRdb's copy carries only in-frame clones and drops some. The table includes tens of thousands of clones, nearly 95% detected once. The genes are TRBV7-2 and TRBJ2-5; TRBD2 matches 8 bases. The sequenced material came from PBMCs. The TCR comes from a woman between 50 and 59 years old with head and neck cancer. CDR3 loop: CASSLAGTSQETQYF. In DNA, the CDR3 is TGTGCCAGCAGCTTAGCGGGGACTAGCCAAGAGACCCAGTACTTC.